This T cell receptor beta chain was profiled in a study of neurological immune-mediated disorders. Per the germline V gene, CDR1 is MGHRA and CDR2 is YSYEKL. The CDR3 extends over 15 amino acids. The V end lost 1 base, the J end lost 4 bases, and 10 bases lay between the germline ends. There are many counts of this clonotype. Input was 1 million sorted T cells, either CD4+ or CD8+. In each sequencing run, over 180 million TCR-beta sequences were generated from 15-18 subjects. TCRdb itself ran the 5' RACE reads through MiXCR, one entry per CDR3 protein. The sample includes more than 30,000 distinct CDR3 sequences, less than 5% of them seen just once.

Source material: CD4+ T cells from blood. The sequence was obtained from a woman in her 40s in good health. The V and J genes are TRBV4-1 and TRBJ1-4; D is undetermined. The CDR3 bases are TGCGCCAGCAGCCAAGGTGGAGGGAATAATGAAAAACTGTTTTTT. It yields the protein CASSQGGGNNEKLFF.